Below, one T cell receptor beta chain is given with its context. This clonotype was seen ten or more times. No cognate antigen has been identified for it. It has no much larger one-base neighbor in the sample; base qualities were not kept. These data originate in a study of T-cell reconstitution after alpha-beta-depleted transplantation in children (dated by TCRdb to the mid-2010s). A note on the overall study: Using TCR repertoire profiling, the study followed T-cell immune reconstitution in a quantitative way in children after TCRalphabeta/CD19-depleted allogeneic hematopoietic cell transplantation.

V drops 0 bases and J drops 5 bases, leaving 13 bases in between. Inclusive of the bounding cysteine and phenylalanine, the CDR3 is 15 residues long. Here the CDR3 DNA is all that survives: 45 bases in frame from base 1. CDR1 and CDR2 are read off the germline V gene as SGHTA and FQGNSA. Receptor amplification or capture employed PCR. These reads were obtained on an Illumina HiSeq 2500. Molecular barcoding was employed in the preparation of TCR libraries, with unique molecular identifiers being used to normalize TCRbeta repertoire quantification. TCRdb handled the public reads itself, with Q25 trimming in fastp and clone calling in MiXCR, and kept productive beta chains. Here each entry gathers all rows of one CDR3 protein and keeps the most common genes and DNA. The sample data list some 600,000 distinct CDR3 sequences, and around 16% of these were observed just once. Approximately 1.1% of the sample rests with the top ten.

The chain is encoded by TRBV7-2 joined to TRBJ2-5; the D call is tentative, TRBD1 or TRBD2, as each matches 5 bases. The sample consisted of PBMCs from the stem cell graft donor, taken from the stem cell graft. This sequence was found in a human donor who donated a stem cell graft to a child with acute myeloid leukemia. DNA sequence: TGTGCCAGCAGCTTAGCGCTGAGGGGCCGGGAGACCCAGTACTTC. Its protein reads: CASSLALRGRETQYF.